This T cell receptor (beta chain) originates from a study of blood T cell repertoires in COVID-19. As processed by the authors: The authors estimated nucleated cell counts from reference gene primer amplification. Profiling relied on immunoSEQ multiplex PCR, and the TCRdb table lists in-frame clones only, not all of them. The V and J calls and the clone size are those of that table, but D and trimming were determined from the DNA. The table lists a few hundred thousand clones, roughly 89% of them singletons. CDR1 is MGHRA, CDR2 YSYEKL, per germline. V was clipped by 4 bases and J by 4 bases; unmatched bases: 4. There are 16 residues in the CDR3.

This chain connects TRBV4-1 to TRBJ2-2; 12 bases line up with TRBD2. This clonotype was sampled from a man aged 18 to 30 with COVID-19, enrolled during active disease. Sequencing was carried out using peripheral blood. The CDR3 spells CASSLLAGGITGELFF. CDR3 bases: TGCGCCAGCAGCCTTCTAGCGGGAGGGATCACCGGGGAGCTGTTTTTT.